What follows are 4 T cell receptor beta chains derived from one specimen sequenced in a study of cytomegalovirus exposure and HLA in healthy donors. A multiplex PCR was run with 60 Vbeta primers and 13 Jbeta primers. Measured with immunoSEQ multiplex PCR; TCRdb has only the in-frame clones, and not every one. The repertoire has 80,000 to 100,000 clones, 80% to 85% of them found once; the top ten carry 1.4%. Sequences were obtained from PBMCs. Receptor source: a man aged 35 to 55 in good health and CMV-seronegative.

V gene TRBV4-3 combines with J gene TRBJ2-3, with 9 bases lining up with TRBD1. CDR3 size: 15 residues. The V segment lost 1 base and the J segment 2 bases; nucleotides outside the gene matches: 1. Germline CDR1 LGHNA, CDR2 YSLEER. The DNA of the CDR3 is TGCGCCAGCAGCCAAGGGACAGGGGCCACAGATACGCAGTATTTT. The encoded protein is CASSQGTGATDTQYF.

This clone was recorded once. This chain uses TRBV10-3 with TRBJ1-2; weak D call: TRBD1 (5 bases). Trimming left V 11 bases short and J 0 bases short, with 16 bases between. The CDR3 contains 14 residues. The germline V gene has CDR1 ENHRY and CDR2 SYGVKD. CDR3 DNA: TGTGCCTCGGCTCCAGGGTTAGCTAACTATGGCTACACCTTC. Protein: CASAPGLANYGYTF.

The V gene is TRBV19, the J gene TRBJ1-5; D is unclear. Germline CDR1 LNHDA, CDR2 SQIVND (reference sequence). This CDR3 comprises 13 residues. Trimming removed 6 bases at V and 6 bases at J, with 12 bases between. The CDR3 is CASRRGLGQPQHF. The DNA for the CDR3 is TGTGCCAGTAGGCGAGGTCTAGGTCAGCCCCAGCATTTT.

About this clone itself: A read error may account for a junction end that differs from germline. J is TRBJ1-2 and V is TRBV6-5; D is uncertain. Germline loops: CDR1 MNHEY, CDR2 SVGAGI. The CDR3 spans 13 residues. CDR3: CASSLNGNYGHTF. The CDR3 DNA follows: TGTGCCAGCAGTCTAAACGGGAACTATGGCCACACCTTC.